These 29 T cell receptor beta chains were all obtained from the same sample, sequenced in a study of radiotherapy plus CTLA-4 blockade in lung cancer. This table comes from immunoSEQ multiplex PCR, and its TCRdb copy is limited to in-frame clones, with some not included. The sample has about 97,000 clones, 65% to 85% seen once. This specimen consisted of peripheral blood, obtained from a patient treated with radiotherapy plus ipilimumab. These receptors came from a human donor with non-small cell lung cancer who had a partial response to radiotherapy plus ipilimumab. Some clones in this sample may be carry-over from other donors' samples.

The chain is built from TRBV5-8 and TRBJ2-1; 8 bases line up with TRBD1. Germline values: CDR1 SGHTS, CDR2 YDEGEE. V lost 4 bases to trimming and J lost 3 bases; unmatched junction nucleotides: 3. The CDR3 consists of 14 residues. This CDR3 reads CASSPGGRYNEQFF. The CDR3 nucleotides are TGTGCCAGCAGCCCAGGGGGCCGCTACAATGAGCAGTTCTTC.

In its sample, this clone was seen a few times. The chain carries TRBV11-3 and TRBJ2-1; 8 bases match TRBD2. Trimming cost V 2 bases and J 7 bases; bases outside gene matches: 13. The CDR3 spans 17 residues. The germline gives CDR1 SGHNT, CDR2 YENEEA. In nucleotides, the CDR3 is TGTGCCAGCAGCTTAATATCGTTCGGGGGGGCGGGGAATGAGCAGTTCTTC. It is translated as CASSLISFGGAGNEQFF.

The chain is built from TRBV15 and TRBJ2-7, with 7 bases identical to TRBD2. This CDR3 has 13 residues. CDR1 LNHNV and CDR2 YYDKDF come from the germline V gene (reference sequence). Trimming cost V 9 bases and J 4 bases; bases outside gene matches: 9. This chain's CDR3 is CATGRDYLYEQYF. CDR3 coding DNA: TGTGCCACTGGGAGGGACTACTTATACGAGCAGTACTTC.

The chain recombines TRBV5-5 with TRBJ2-3; D remains unclear. The V end was cut by 1 base, the J end by 0 bases, with 12 bases between. The CDR3 extends over 16 amino acids. CDR1 and CDR2 (germline): SGHKS, YYEKEE (reference sequence). Here the CDR3 reads CASSLLGPSSTDTQYF. CDR3 bases: TGTGCCAGCAGCTTGTTGGGCCCGTCTAGCACAGATACGCAGTATTTT.

The chain recombines TRBV10-3 with TRBJ2-3, with 11 bases that match TRBD2. The V segment lost 4 bases and the J segment 2 bases; nucleotides outside the gene matches: 5. The germline gives CDR1 ENHRY, CDR2 SYGVKD. There are 16 residues in the CDR3. CDR3 residues: CAISGLLAGATDTQYF. The DNA for the CDR3 is TGTGCCATCAGTGGATTACTAGCGGGGGCCACAGATACGCAGTATTTT.

The chain carries TRBV6-5 and TRBJ1-2; the match to TRBD1 covers 7 bases. With V trimmed by 4 bases and J by 2 bases, 10 bases remained unmatched. Germline V gene data show CDR1 as MNHEY and CDR2 as SVGAGI. This CDR3 contains 16 residues. CDR3 protein: CASSFRTGQVNYGYTF. The CDR3 region has the DNA TGTGCCAGCAGTTTTCGAACCGGACAGGTCAACTATGGCTACACCTTC.

The V call is TRBV19, the J call TRBJ2-7; weak D call: TRBD2 (6 bases). CDR3 length equals 15 residues. Germline assignment: CDR1 LNHDA and CDR2 SQIVND (reference sequence). V was shortened by 5 bases and J by 4 bases, with 18 bases between the two germline ends. In DNA, the CDR3 is TGTGCCAGTAGTGCGGAACCGGGACTCTTATACGAGCAGTACTTC. This sequence encodes CASSAEPGLLYEQYF. The full variable domain, rest sourced from reference TRBV19 and TRBJ2-7, is DGGITQSPKYLFRKEGQNVTLSCEQNLNHDAMYWYRQDPGQGLRLIYYSQIVNDFQKGDIAEGYSVSREKKESFPLTVTSAQKNPTAFYLCASSAEPGLLYEQYFGPGTRLTVT.

The chain recombines TRBV11-2 with TRBJ2-7; no reliable D call. Trimming cost V 5 bases and J 7 bases, with 21 bases left between them. CDR1 is SGHAT and CDR2 is FQNNGV in the germline V gene. CDR3 length: 15 residues. The CDR3: CASSRGPERDFEQYF. The DNA for the CDR3 is TGTGCCAGCAGCCGTGGTCCAGAACGAGACTTTGAGCAGTACTTC.

The V gene is TRBV6-5, the J gene TRBJ1-1; 8 bases line up with TRBD1. Trimming removed 0 bases from V and 5 bases from J; junction bases left unmatched: 5. CDR3 length: 15 amino acids. Germline CDR1 and CDR2: MNHEY and SVGAGI. Here the CDR3 DNA reads TGTGCCAGCAGTTACTCCCGGACAGGGAAGACTGAAGCTTTCTTT. It specifies CASSYSRTGKTEAFF.

The DNA for the CDR3 is TGTGCCAGCAGGCAAAGCGGGAGGGCCAACAATGAGCAGTTCTTC. Residues: CASRQSGRANNEQFF. V gene TRBV6-5 combines with J gene TRBJ2-1; TRBD2 agrees at 10 bases. The CDR3 is 15 residues long. CDR1 and CDR2 from the germline V gene are MNHEY and SVGAGI. The V and J ends lost 6 bases and 5 bases, in that order; junction bases with no gene match: 7.

V is TRBV5-6 and J is TRBJ2-1; TRBD2 aligns across 13 bases. This CDR3 contains 16 residues. Germline V gene lookup returns CDR1 SGHDT and CDR2 YYEEEE. The junction had 3 bases not matched to a gene; V was cut back by 3 bases and J by 3 bases. The CDR3 reads CASSSTSGGYYNEQFF. Written as DNA, the CDR3 is TGTGCCAGCAGCTCGACTAGCGGGGGGTACTACAATGAGCAGTTCTTC.

The J gene is TRBJ2-5, the V gene TRBV5-8; D unresolved. The V gene's germline CDR1 is SGHTS and CDR2 YDEGEE. The CDR3 extends over 14 amino acids. V was cut by 2 bases and J by 2 bases, with 10 bases left in between. The DNA of the CDR3 is TGTGCCAGCAGCTTCAGGCAGGCTCAAGAGACCCAGTACTTC. It encodes CASSFRQAQETQYF.

V usage is TRBV19 and J usage is TRBJ2-7, with 8 positions matching TRBD1. The germline CDR1 and CDR2 sequences are LNHDA and SQIVND (reference sequence). The trim removed 3 bases at V and 1 base at J, leaving 2 bases unmatched. There are 14 residues in the CDR3. The CDR3 reads CASSMRQGSYEQYF. The DNA for the CDR3 is TGTGCCAGTAGTATGAGACAGGGGTCCTACGAGCAGTACTTC.

The chain joins TRBV29-1 to TRBJ2-5; D not certain. The V gene's germline CDR1 is SQVTM and CDR2 ANQGSEA. Trimming removed 5 bases at V and 0 bases at J, with 7 bases between. This CDR3 is 12 amino acids long. The CDR3 DNA reads TGCAGCGTTACCCTAAACCAAGAGACCCAGTACTTC. Residues: CSVTLNQETQYF.

The chain joins TRBV6-5 to TRBJ2-7, with D hard to call. Between the trimmed V and J ends, which lost 3 bases and 6 bases, there was a span of 6 bases. Germline V CDR1 and CDR2: MNHEY, SVGAGI. The CDR3 has 11 residues. The CDR3 coding sequence is TGTGCCAGCAGTTATACTTTCGAGCAGTACTTC. It encodes CASSYTFEQYF.

V is TRBV7-3 and J is TRBJ1-6; tentatively, D is TRBD1 (6 bases). Per germline, CDR1 SGHTA and CDR2 FQGTGA. The CDR3 extends over 16 amino acids. The ends were cut back, 3 bases at V and 2 bases at J, with 11 bases in the middle. The CDR3 region is CASSLWGRAYNSPLHF. The DNA of the CDR3 is TGTGCCAGCAGCTTGTGGGGGCGCGCCTATAATTCACCCCTCCACTTT.

The V call is TRBV7-9, the J call TRBJ1-2; D is possibly TRBD1 (6 bases). Deletions cut 2 bases from V and 3 bases from J, with 16 bases between. Germline lookup yields CDR1 SEHNR and CDR2 FQNEAQ (reference sequence). The CDR3 spans 16 residues. The chain's CDR3 is CASSLRQVRSDYGYTF. For the CDR3, the DNA is TGTGCCAGCAGCTTAAGACAGGTTAGGAGTGACTATGGCTACACCTTC.

The chain links TRBV11-2 to TRBJ2-2; 8 bases are shared with TRBD2. This CDR3 comprises 16 residues. Germline assignment: CDR1 SGHAT and CDR2 FQNNGV. J gave up 5 bases and V 0 bases, and 5 bases lay outside the gene matches. CDR3 loop: CASSLEAGGYTGELFF. The CDR3 nucleotides are TGTGCCAGCAGCTTAGAGGCGGGGGGTTATACCGGGGAGCTGTTTTTT.

The V call is TRBV9, the J call TRBJ1-2; tentative D call: TRBD1 (5 bases). From germline, CDR1 is SGDLS and CDR2 YYNGEE. The CDR3 is 16 residues long. Trimming took off 3 bases at V and 7 bases at J, with 22 bases between the two ends. DNA of the CDR3: TGTGCCAGCAGCGCCGTCCCGGGGGGAATAACGCTTGGCTACACCTTC. It specifies CASSAVPGGITLGYTF.

The V gene is TRBV21-1, the J gene TRBJ2-2; TRBD2 is taken as the D call from the table, unchecked against the DNA. TRBV21-1 is a listed pseudogene. The length of the CDR3 is 20 residues. In DNA form, the CDR3 reads TGTGCCAGCAGCACCCGACAGGAGCGGGCGGGAGTAGATGTGATCGGGGAGCTGTTTTTT. This sequence encodes CASSTRQERAGVDVIGELFF.

This clone is labeled medium-sized. The V and J genes are TRBV6-6 and TRBJ1-2, with TRBD1 as a possible D gene (5 bases). CDR1 and CDR2 (germline): MNHNY, SVGAGI (reference sequence). The CDR3 covers 12 residues. V was shortened by 8 bases and J by 3 bases, with 10 bases between the two germline ends. Here the CDR3 DNA reads TGTGCCAGCCATCGGGGGGACTATGGCTACACCTTC. This sequence encodes CASHRGDYGYTF.

In its sample, this clone was seen a few times. The gene calls are TRBV19 and TRBJ1-5; 9 bases map to TRBD1. The CDR3 extends over 12 amino acids. The J segment lost 10 bases and the V segment lost 8 bases, leaving 6 bases of the junction unmatched. Germline V gene lookup returns CDR1 LNHDA and CDR2 SQIVND (reference sequence). DNA for the CDR3: TGTGCCAGTGCTGGGACAGGGAGCCCCCAGCATTTT. This translates into CASAGTGSPQHF.

The chain is built from TRBV2 and TRBJ2-2; tentatively, D is TRBD1 (5 bases). The V and J ends lost 8 bases and 1 base respectively, with 14 bases between them. The CDR3 loop spans 15 amino acids. CDR1 is SNHLY and CDR2 is FYNNEI in the germline V gene. The CDR3 bases are TGTGCCAGCCACGAGACAGCTCTGAACACCGGGGAGCTGTTTTTT. Protein: CASHETALNTGELFF.

This clone was seen more than once but under ten times. The gene calls are TRBV5-4 and TRBJ2-1, with D perhaps TRBD2 (5 bases). CDR1 SGHNT and CDR2 YYREEE come from the germline V gene (reference sequence). V was cut by 0 bases and J by 6 bases, with 19 bases left in between. CDR3 length: 17 residues. The CDR3 loop reads CASSLGPLASSGNEQFF. CDR3 DNA sequence: TGTGCCAGCAGCTTGGGCCCCCTAGCCAGTAGTGGCAATGAGCAGTTCTTC. Looking up the rest from reference TRBV5-4 and TRBJ2-1 gives the full variable domain: ETGVTQSPTHLIKTRGQQVTLRCSSQSGHNTVSWYQQALGQGPQFIFQYYREEENGRGNFPPRFSGLQFPNYSSELNVNALELDDSALYLCASSLGPLASSGNEQFFGPGTRLTVL.

The chain combines TRBV6-5 with TRBJ2-1, with TRBD2 matching over 11 bases. There are 15 residues in the CDR3. The germline CDR1 and CDR2 sequences are MNHEY and SVGAGI. Trimming took 6 bases from V and 5 from J; bases not matched to a gene: 6. CDR3 nucleotide sequence: TGTGCCAGCAGGGGACTAGCGGAACCCCACAATGAGCAGTTCTTC. Its protein product is CASRGLAEPHNEQFF.

This clone was seen a single time. The chain couples TRBV27 to TRBJ2-5; 11 nucleotides agree with TRBD2. The ends lost 6 bases at V and 2 bases at J; junction bases unmatched: 8. Germline V gene sequence: CDR1 MNHEY, CDR2 SMNVEV (reference sequence). CDR3 length equals 16 residues. In DNA form, the CDR3 reads TGTGCCAGCAGCCGCAGACTAGCGGGGCTTCAAGAGACCCAGTACTTC. Its translation: CASSRRLAGLQETQYF.

The count of this clone is one. The chain links TRBV7-2 to TRBJ1-1, with TRBD1 matching 9 bases. Germline V CDR1 and CDR2: SGHTA, FQGNSA. The CDR3 spans 12 residues. Germline trimming cut 1 base from V and 11 bases from J; bases unmatched to any gene: 2. The CDR3 region is CASSLEDRGAFF. The CDR3 region has the DNA TGTGCCAGCAGCTTAGAAGACAGGGGGGCTTTCTTT.

CDR3 nucleotides: TGTGCCAGTGGGAGGGACTCCTCCCTAGGCGAGCAGTACTTC. This sequence encodes CASGRDSSLGEQYF. V gene TRBV19 combines with J gene TRBJ2-7; the match to TRBD2 covers 7 bases. Germline lookup yields CDR1 LNHDA and CDR2 SQIVND (reference sequence). This CDR3 comprises 14 residues. With V trimmed by 8 bases and J by 6 bases, 13 bases remained unmatched. Complete variable domain (other parts from reference TRBV19 and TRBJ2-7): DGGITQSPKYLFRKEGQNVTLSCEQNLNHDAMYWYRQDPGQGLRLIYYSQIVNDFQKGDIAEGYSVSREKKESFPLTVTSAQKNPTAFYLCASGRDSSLGEQYFGPGTRLTVT.

The chain is built from TRBV6-1 and TRBJ1-2; a weak D match, TRBD1 (6 bases). This CDR3 comprises 14 residues. Deletions cut 1 base from V and 5 bases from J, with 11 bases between. The germline gives CDR1 MNHNS, CDR2 SASEGT. The CDR3 loop is CASSEGGQVYGYTF. CDR3 coding DNA: TGTGCCAGCAGTGAAGGGGGACAAGTGTATGGCTACACCTTC.